This TCR beta chain comes out of a study of OX40 agonist ivuxolimab in advanced cancers. Study-wide background: Two cutaneous melanoma patients and one hepatocellular carcinoma patient, three in all, had partial responses.

Sequencing used immunoSEQ multiplex PCR; TCRdb keeps in-frame clones, though not all of them. This sample has about 110,000 clones; 85% to 95% occur once, and the top ten carry roughly 0.66%. Trimming took 7 bases from V and 7 from J, leaving 15 bases between them. The germline V gene encodes CDR1 SGHRS and CDR2 YFSETQ. This CDR3 has 12 residues. The chain uses TRBV5-1 and TRBJ2-7; the D call may be TRBD1 or TRBD2 (5 bases each). The sequencing used CD4+ or CD8+ T cells sorted from blood, collected in a trial of the OX40 agonist ivuxolimab. The sequence came from an adult with an advanced solid tumor such as melanoma, head and neck, liver or kidney cancer. This CDR3 reads CASVGETAEQYF. CDR3 coding DNA: TGCGCCAGCGTGGGGGAAACGGCAGAGCAGTACTTC.